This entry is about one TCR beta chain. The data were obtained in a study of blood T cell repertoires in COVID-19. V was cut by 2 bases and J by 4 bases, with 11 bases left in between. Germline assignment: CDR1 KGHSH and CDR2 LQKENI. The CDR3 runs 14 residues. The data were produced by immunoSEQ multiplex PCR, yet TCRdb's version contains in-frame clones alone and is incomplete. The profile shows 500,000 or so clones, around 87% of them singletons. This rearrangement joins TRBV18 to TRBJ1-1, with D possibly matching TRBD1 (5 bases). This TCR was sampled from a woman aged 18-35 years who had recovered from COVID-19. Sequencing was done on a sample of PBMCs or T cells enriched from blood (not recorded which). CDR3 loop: CASSPYGGGTEAFF. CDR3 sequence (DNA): TGTGCCAGCTCACCATACGGGGGGGGCACTGAAGCTTTCTTT. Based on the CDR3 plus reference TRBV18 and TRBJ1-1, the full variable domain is NAGVMQNPRHLVRRRGQEARLRCSPMKGHSHVYWYRQLPEEGLKFMVYLQKENIIDESGMPKERFSAEFPKEGPSILRIQQVVRGDSAAYFCASSPYGGGTEAFFGQGTRLTVV.